What follows are 8 T cell receptor beta chains derived from one specimen sequenced in a study of CD8 T cells in ankylosing spondylitis. Study-wide findings and caveats: Ankylosing spondylitis blood appeared to be characterized by a TCR beta motif of 8 or 9 highly homologous variants.

No antigen is known for these receptors. Each CDR3 protein gets one entry after TCRdb re-called the 5' RACE reads with MiXCR. The sample shows about 540,000 distinct CDR3 sequences, over 9.5% of them seen only once. Input material: blood, either unsorted or a sorted T cell fraction (not recorded which). Receptors originate from a male donor with ankylosing spondylitis.

This clonotype has only a few counts. The V and J genes are TRBV29-1 and TRBJ1-5, with 7 bases that match TRBD1. Trimming removed 7 bases from V and 5 bases from J; junction bases left unmatched: 8. Per germline, CDR1 SQVTM and CDR2 ANQGSEA. This CDR3 is 13 amino acids long. This CDR3 is CSAGRGGDQPQHF. CDR3 sequence (DNA): TGCAGCGCGGGGAGAGGGGGCGATCAGCCCCAGCATTTT. The variable domain in full, completed from reference TRBV29-1 and TRBJ1-5, reads SAVISQKPSRDICQRGTSLTIQCQVDSQVTMMFWYRQQPGQSLTLIATANQGSEATYESGFVIDKFPISRPNLTFSTLTVSNMSPEDSSIYLCSAGRGGDQPQHFGDGTRLSIL.

The chain combines TRBV20-1 with TRBJ2-1, with D perhaps TRBD2 (5 bases). Trimming shortened V by 6 bases and J by 9 bases, and 21 bases separated the two germline ends. This CDR3 region has 14 residues. Per the germline V gene, CDR1 is DFQATT and CDR2 is SNEGSKA (reference sequence). The chain's CDR3 is CSARKGLNRGEQFF. The CDR3, as DNA: TGCAGTGCACGGAAGGGCCTAAATCGGGGTGAGCAGTTCTTC.

A remark on this clonotype: Because the CDR3's place on the DNA is in doubt, the DNA is left out and the CDR3 is given as listed by TCRdb. The chain links TRBV18 to TRBJ2-2. Germline V gives CDR1 KGHSH, CDR2 LQKENI. The CDR3 region is 8 residues in length, termini included. CDR3: CASLFLFF.

This clonotype was seen repeatedly, ten times or more. Germline and junction disagree at one end, which may indicate a read error. The genes are TRBV20-1 and TRBJ2-2, with D perhaps TRBD1 (6 bases). The CDR3 loop spans 15 amino acids. Germline values: CDR1 DFQATT, CDR2 SNEGSKA (reference sequence). The CDR3 nucleotides are TGCAGTGCTCCAGAGAACAGGGCGAATACCGGGGAGCTGTTTTTT. Translation: CSAPENRANTGELFF.

V gene TRBV9 combines with J gene TRBJ1-1; perhaps TRBD1 as D (5 bases). CDR3 length equals 14 residues. Germline V gene sequence: CDR1 SGDLS, CDR2 YYNGEE. Deletions cut 4 bases from V and 4 bases from J, with 14 bases between. Here the CDR3 DNA reads TGTGCCAGCAGCACCCGCCTCCAGGGCACTGAAGCTTTCTTT. This translates into CASSTRLQGTEAFF.

This clonotype has more than one count but fewer than ten. The chain recombines TRBV7-2 with TRBJ1-2, with 12 bases matching TRBD1. The germline V gene has CDR1 SGHTA and CDR2 FQGNSA. The V and J ends lost 4 bases and 8 bases, in that order; junction bases with no gene match: 5. CDR3 length: 14 residues. Written as DNA, the CDR3 is TGTGCCAGCAGCTCACCCGGGACAGGGGGCGGCTACACCTTC. Its protein is CASSSPGTGGGYTF.

This clonotype was seen a few times. The J gene is TRBJ2-1, the V gene TRBV20-1; D assignment may be TRBD1 or TRBD2 (5 bases each). CDR3 size: 15 residues. Germline V gives CDR1 DFQATT, CDR2 SNEGSKA (reference sequence). Trimming took 3 bases from V and 4 from J, leaving 16 bases between them. For the CDR3, the DNA is TGCAGTGCTAGGGGGGAGAGACAGTCATACAATGAGCAGTTCTTC. Encoded protein: CSARGERQSYNEQFF.

J is TRBJ1-2 and V is TRBV6-2 or TRBV6-3, with D unclear. Germline V CDR1 and CDR2: MNHEY, SVGEGT. CDR3 size: 13 residues. V lost 8 bases and J lost 4, with 14 bases in between. The CDR3 loop reads CASALTETYGYTF. CDR3 nucleotide sequence: TGTGCCAGCGCCCTAACAGAAACCTATGGCTACACCTTC.